Below, 9 T cell receptor beta chains from the same sample are listed, as sequenced in a study of OX40 agonist ivuxolimab in advanced cancers. The repertoire was sequenced with immunoSEQ multiplex PCR; TCRdb's copy has only in-frame clones and lacks some. The repertoire holds roughly 48,000 clones, with 83% as singletons. Specimen: CD4+ or CD8+ T cells sorted from blood, collected in a trial of the OX40 agonist ivuxolimab. The receptors were gathered from an adult with an advanced solid tumor such as melanoma, head and neck, liver or kidney cancer.

The chain recombines TRBV19 with TRBJ2-7; D is ambiguous. Germline CDR1 and CDR2: LNHDA and SQIVND (reference sequence). The V end was cut by 1 base, the J end by 5 bases, with 3 bases between. The CDR3 is 11 residues long. Here the CDR3 DNA reads TGTGCCAGTAGTATAGCTGACGAGCAGTACTTC. It yields the protein CASSIADEQYF.

The rearrangement links TRBV7-2 to TRBJ1-4, with D possibly TRBD1 on 6 matching bases. CDR3 length: 14 amino acids. Germline V lookup: CDR1 SGHTA, CDR2 FQGNSA. Trimming cost V 3 bases and J 4 bases, with 9 bases left between them. The CDR3 DNA reads as TGTGCCAGCAGCTTCCGACAGGTTAATGAAAAACTGTTTTTT. Protein: CASSFRQVNEKLFF.

A word on this clone: Germline and junction disagree at one end, which may indicate a read error. The CDR3: CASSQGLAGGQNTGELFF. The CDR3 coding sequence is TGTGCTAGCAGCCAAGGACTAGCGGGGGGCCAGAACACCGGGGAGCTGTTTTTT. The chain combines TRBV7-7 with TRBJ2-2, with 14 bases that match TRBD2. Germline CDR1 reads SSHAT; CDR2 reads FNYEAQ (reference sequence). CDR3 length: 18 residues.

The count of this clone is one. The chain joins TRBV7-2 to TRBJ2-2, with D tentatively TRBD2 (6 bases). V lost 1 base to trimming and J lost 0 bases, with 6 bases between them. Germline CDR1 is SGHTA and CDR2 is FQGNSA. This CDR3 has 15 residues. The CDR3 protein is CASSLGGTNTGELFF. In DNA, the CDR3 is TGTGCCAGCAGCTTAGGCGGGACGAACACCGGGGAGCTGTTTTTT.

The chain links TRBV7-9 to TRBJ2-1, with TRBD2 as a possible D gene (6 bases). The germline V and J ends were trimmed by 4 bases and 10 bases, with 20 bases remaining between them. CDR3 length equals 15 residues. Germline values: CDR1 SEHNR, CDR2 FQNEAQ (reference sequence). CDR3 region: CASSSDVRGLREQFF. The CDR3 DNA is TGTGCCAGCAGCTCCGACGTGCGGGGCCTCAGGGAGCAGTTCTTC. The variable domain in full, with the rest retrieved from reference TRBV7-9 and TRBJ2-1, is DTGVSQNPRHKITKRGQNVTFRCDPISEHNRLYWYRQTLGQGPEFLTYFQNEAQLEKSRLLSDRFSAERPKGSFSTLEIQRTEQGDSAMYLCASSSDVRGLREQFFGPGTRLTVL.

The gene calls are TRBV6-5 and TRBJ1-2; TRBD1 aligns across 10 bases. V was clipped by 4 bases and J by 9 bases; unmatched bases: 8. The CDR3 contains 14 residues. Per germline, CDR1 MNHEY and CDR2 SVGAGI. The CDR3 bases are TGTGCCAGCAGTTCGGGACAGGGGACCTACCGCTACACCTTC. Its translation is CASSSGQGTYRYTF.

This clone came up a few times. The genes are TRBV7-9 and TRBJ2-5, with D possibly called TRBD1 or TRBD2 (6 bases each). Looked up from germline, CDR1 is SEHNR and CDR2 is FQNEAQ (reference sequence). CDR3 length: 14 amino acids. Trimming stripped 8 bases from V and 3 bases from J, with 16 bases between. The CDR3 DNA reads as TGTGCCAGCCGCGGCGAGGGGGGCAAAGAGACCCAGTACTTC. As protein: CASRGEGGKETQYF. The variable domain in full, completed from reference TRBV7-9 and TRBJ2-5, reads DTGVSQNPRHKITKRGQNVTFRCDPISEHNRLYWYRQTLGQGPEFLTYFQNEAQLEKSRLLSDRFSAERPKGSFSTLEIQRTEQGDSAMYLCASRGEGGKETQYFGPGTRLLVL.

This rearrangement joins TRBV16 to TRBJ1-1, with TRBD1 matching over 8 bases. This CDR3 is 19 amino acids long. Trimming took 1 base from V and 4 from J; bases not matched to a gene: 17. Germline V gives CDR1 KGHSY, CDR2 FQNENV. CDR3 sequence reads: CASSQYRSRQGRRATEAFF. The CDR3 coding sequence is TGTGCCAGCAGCCAATACAGGAGCAGACAGGGGCGACGGGCCACTGAAGCTTTCTTT.

CDR3 coding DNA: TGTGCCAGCAGTTACTCTTTTGGCTATCAGCCCCAGCATTTT. This translates into CASSYSFGYQPQHF. The V gene is TRBV6-5, the J gene TRBJ1-5; no firm D call. Deletions cut 0 bases from V and 5 bases from J, with 8 bases between. Germline assignment: CDR1 MNHEY and CDR2 SVGAGI. The CDR3 is 14 residues long.